This T cell receptor beta chain was obtained from a study of shared clonotypes between healthy human individuals. Study-wide results and caveats: An effect of sequencing depth on clonotype sharing among donors was expected.

CD8 cells regarded as naive lacked CD45RO, were positively chosen for CCR7, and omitted terminally differentiated effector memory CD45RA+ cells. All participating donors were Caucasian adults from Nashville, Tennessee. This clone was picked up one time. The antigen is undetermined. TCRdb keeps only in-frame clones here, not all; method: immunoSEQ multiplex PCR. The sample lists about 580,000 clones; about 98% were seen once. This CDR3 is 15 amino acids long. Per germline, CDR1 MNHEY and CDR2 SVGAGI. V lost 5 bases and J lost 1; bases outside the gene matches: 5. What was sequenced was naive CD8+ T cells sorted from blood. The sequence came from a man younger than 40 in good health. This chain joins TRBV6-5 and TRBJ1-1, with 9 bases matching TRBD1. The CDR3 sequence: CASSPDRGRNTEAFF. In DNA, the CDR3 is TGTGCCAGCAGTCCCGACAGGGGGAGGAACACTGAAGCTTTCTTT.